This entry is about one TCR beta chain. Study processing details: For nucleated cells, counts were estimated from reference gene primer amplification. The assay was immunoSEQ multiplex PCR, and TCRdb's table has in-frame clones only and misses some. That table gives V, J and clone size, and the DNA gave D and trimming. The table lists 85,000 to 120,000 clones, 78% of them singletons. This record belongs to a study of blood T cell repertoires in COVID-19. Looking at the study overall: There were acute and convalescent COVID-19 samples, and they came from the United States, Italy and Spain. The cDNA or gDNA used as material had been derived from T cells, B-cell-depleted T cells, or PBMCs.

Input material: peripheral blood. This clonotype originated in a man aged 55 to 69 with active or convalescent COVID-19.

The CDR3 is CASSSQLVRGLAGLGEQFF. The CDR3 coding sequence is TGTGCCAGCAGTTCCCAGTTAGTGAGGGGACTAGCGGGTCTCGGTGAGCAGTTCTTC. The rearrangement links TRBV28 to TRBJ2-1; 12 bases agree with TRBD2. Trimming removed 4 bases from V and 9 bases from J; junction bases left unmatched: 19. Germline CDR1 MDHEN, CDR2 SYDVKM. This CDR3 is 19 amino acids long.